This T cell receptor (beta chain) was recorded in a study of cytotoxic CD8 clonotypes in ibrutinib-treated CLL. Assay used: immunoSEQ multiplex PCR; TCRdb lists only in-frame clones, some missing. The table has a few hundred thousand clones, 70% seen once. Germline loops: CDR1 SQVTM, CDR2 ANQGSEA. The CDR3 sequence is 13 residues long. The germline V and J ends were trimmed by 1 base and 2 bases, with 9 bases remaining between them. This clone has only one observation. The input for sequencing was PBMCs, taken after 24 months of ibrutinib treatment. The chain employs TRBV29-1 and TRBJ2-7; D call uncertain. The receptor's source is a human donor with chronic lymphocytic leukemia. The CDR3 DNA reads TGCAGCGTTGAAGGGAAGAGTCCCTACGAGCAGTACTTC. Its translation: CSVEGKSPYEQYF.